Presented here are 5 T cell receptor beta chains from one specimen sequenced in a study of blood T cell repertoires in COVID-19. Data came from immunoSEQ multiplex PCR; TCRdb stores just in-frame clones and leaves some out. Here the sample spans about 230,000 clones, over 75% being singletons. Sequenced sample: PBMCs or T cells enriched from blood (not recorded which). The source of these receptors is a woman aged 30 to 39 who had been exposed to COVID-19.

The chain is built from TRBV5-4 and TRBJ1-2, with D maybe TRBD1 (5 bases). The V and J ends lost 0 bases and 7 bases respectively, with 22 bases between them. The CDR3 spans 17 residues. Germline lookup yields CDR1 SGHNT and CDR2 YYREEE (reference sequence). The CDR3 is CASSLELSAGGKVGYTF. The CDR3 coding sequence is TGTGCCAGCAGCTTGGAGTTGTCTGCGGGGGGGAAGGTTGGCTACACCTTC.

This clone was detected once. J is TRBJ1-1 and V is TRBV27, with 9 bases identical to TRBD1. The V and J ends lost 5 bases and 9 bases, in that order; junction bases with no gene match: 7. Germline-derived CDR1 and CDR2 are MNHEY and SMNVEV (reference sequence). The length of the CDR3 is 13 residues. The DNA for the CDR3 is TGTGCCAGCAGTGCCGACAGGGGGTTGAAAGCTTTCTTT. Protein product: CASSADRGLKAFF.

This sequence joins TRBV7-2 and TRBJ1-1; D gene ambiguous. V was cut by 5 bases and J by 0 bases, with 22 bases left in between. CDR3 length equals 18 residues. Germline CDR1 is SGHTA and CDR2 is FQGNSA. The CDR3 region has the DNA TGTGCCAGCAGCCCCTCGGTCCTCAGGCTGGTTTTGAACACTGAAGCTTTCTTT. This encodes CASSPSVLRLVLNTEAFF.

The chain combines TRBV19 with TRBJ1-1, with D possibly matching TRBD1 (6 bases). The CDR3 totals 15 residues. Germline lookup yields CDR1 LNHDA and CDR2 SQIVND (reference sequence). V lost 8 bases, J lost 1 base, and 17 bases lay in between. CDR3 residues: CASLWGRGANTEAFF. The CDR3 nucleotides read TGTGCCAGTCTCTGGGGACGGGGGGCGAACACTGAAGCTTTCTTT.

The chain uses TRBV30 and TRBJ1-1; TRBD1 matches 10 bases. Germline assignment: CDR1 GTSNPN and CDR2 SVGIG (reference sequence). V was pared by 2 bases and J by 1 base, with 4 bases of the junction left unmatched. The CDR3 totals 15 residues. CDR3: CAWSWGQGTNTEAFF. The CDR3 region has the DNA TGTGCCTGGAGTTGGGGACAGGGGACGAACACTGAAGCTTTCTTT.